The 2 T cell receptor beta chains below all came from one sample that was sequenced in a study of blood T cell repertoires in COVID-19. Measured with immunoSEQ multiplex PCR; TCRdb has only the in-frame clones, and not every one. The data contain 130,000 or so clones, 75% to 90% of them seen just once; the ten biggest clones take up approximately 4.3%. The specimen was peripheral blood. These receptor sequences come from a human donor in a cohort sampled during active COVID-19.

The chain employs TRBV7-9 and TRBJ1-1, with TRBD1 matching 12 bases. The germline CDR1 and CDR2 sequences are SEHNR and FQNEAQ (reference sequence). With 5 bases clipped from V and 4 bases from J, the junction kept 17 bases outside the gene matches. CDR3 length: 19 amino acids. The CDR3 sequence is CASSLPYRDRGRPGTEAFF. CDR3 bases: TGTGCCAGCAGCCTACCTTACCGGGACAGGGGGCGGCCCGGCACTGAAGCTTTCTTT.

The chain has TRBV27 and TRBJ2-7; 10 bases align to TRBD1. V was clipped by 4 bases and J by 9 bases; unmatched bases: 24. The CDR3 sequence is 19 residues long. Germline V gene lookup returns CDR1 MNHEY and CDR2 SMNVEV (reference sequence). CDR3 sequence reads: CASSSPTGGEEIAGRGQYV. CDR3 coding DNA: TGTGCCAGCAGTTCACCGACAGGGGGCGAAGAGATAGCGGGCCGGGGGCAGTACGTC.